One T cell receptor beta chain is described in this entry. Its antigen is still unknown. The data stem from a study of cytomegalovirus exposure and HLA in healthy donors. Overall study findings and caveats: In a later analysis, a missense DCLRE1C variant was linked to TCR beta V- and J-gene trimming. Earlier results showed most TCR beta V segments being productive about 87% or about 30% of the time. The classifier was said to identify cytomegalovirus status with high specificity and sensitivity.

The PCR used 60 Vbeta and 13 Jbeta primers. The assay was immunoSEQ multiplex PCR, and TCRdb's table has in-frame clones only and misses some. The sample shows more than 100,000 clones, about two thirds of them seen only once. The CDR3 length is 15 residues. Trimming took off 1 base at V and 4 bases at J, with 13 bases between the two ends. Germline assignment: CDR1 MNHNY and CDR2 SVGAGI (reference sequence). All donors participated as healthy donors of bone marrow. The chain couples TRBV6-6 to TRBJ2-5, with a possible D match to TRBD1 (6 bases). This TCR was recovered from a man in his forties or fifties in good health and CMV-seropositive. The sequencing input was PBMCs. The chain's CDR3 is CASSYFELGGETQYF. CDR3 coding DNA: TGTGCCAGCAGTTACTTTGAGCTAGGGGGAGAGACCCAGTACTTC.